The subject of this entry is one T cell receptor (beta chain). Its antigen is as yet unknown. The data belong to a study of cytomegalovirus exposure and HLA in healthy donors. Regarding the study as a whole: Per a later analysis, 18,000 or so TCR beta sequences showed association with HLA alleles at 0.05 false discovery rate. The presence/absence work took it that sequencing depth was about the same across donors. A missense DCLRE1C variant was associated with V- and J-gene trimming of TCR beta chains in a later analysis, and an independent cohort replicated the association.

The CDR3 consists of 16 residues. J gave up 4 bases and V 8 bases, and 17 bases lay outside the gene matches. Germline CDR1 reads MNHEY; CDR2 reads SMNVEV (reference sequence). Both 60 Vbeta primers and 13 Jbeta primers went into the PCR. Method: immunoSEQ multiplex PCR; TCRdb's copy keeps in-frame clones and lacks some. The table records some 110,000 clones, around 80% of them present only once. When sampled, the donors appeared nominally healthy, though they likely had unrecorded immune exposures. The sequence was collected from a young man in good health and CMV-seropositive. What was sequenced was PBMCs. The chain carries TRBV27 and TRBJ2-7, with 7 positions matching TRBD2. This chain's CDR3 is CASVTQRDLILYEQYV. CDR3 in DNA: TGTGCCAGCGTTACGCAGCGGGATTTGATCCTTTACGAGCAGTACGTC.